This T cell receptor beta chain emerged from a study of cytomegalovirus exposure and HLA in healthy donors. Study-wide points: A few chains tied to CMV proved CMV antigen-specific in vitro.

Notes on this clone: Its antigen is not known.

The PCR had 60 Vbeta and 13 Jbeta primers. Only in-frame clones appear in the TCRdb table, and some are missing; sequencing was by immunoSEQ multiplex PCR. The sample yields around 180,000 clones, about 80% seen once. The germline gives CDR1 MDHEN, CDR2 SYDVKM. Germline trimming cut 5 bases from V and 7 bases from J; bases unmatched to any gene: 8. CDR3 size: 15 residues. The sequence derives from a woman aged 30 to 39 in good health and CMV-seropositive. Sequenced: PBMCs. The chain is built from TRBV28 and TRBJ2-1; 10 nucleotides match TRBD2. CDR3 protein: CASSPHSGRGNEQFF. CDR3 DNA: TGTGCCAGCAGTCCCCACAGCGGGAGGGGAAATGAGCAGTTCTTC. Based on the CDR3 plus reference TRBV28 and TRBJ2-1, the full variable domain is DVKVTQSSRYLVKRTGEKVFLECVQDMDHENMFWYRQDPGLGLRLIYFSYDVKMKEKGDIPEGYSVSREKKERFSLILESASTNQTSMYLCASSPHSGRGNEQFFGPGTRLTVL.